Shown below are 7 T cell receptor beta chains from a single sample sequenced in a study of CD8+ T cells in alopecia areata. Treatment in this sample: oral pan-JAK inhibitor, 5-10 mg twice daily. Extraction of RNA preceded its reverse transcription into cDNA, which served as the sequencing template. Measured with immunoSEQ multiplex PCR; TCRdb has only the in-frame clones, and not every one. The sample yields more than 150,000 clones, around 60% seen once. Material: CD4+ T cells sorted from blood, obtained at week 4, from a patient treated with tofacitinib. The receptors were gathered from a human donor with alopecia areata.

V usage is TRBV25-1 and J usage is TRBJ2-2; perhaps TRBD1 as D (5 bases). Trimming cost V 2 bases and J 6 bases, with 10 bases left between them. This CDR3 comprises 14 residues. Germline lookup yields CDR1 MGHDK and CDR2 SYGVNS. DNA for the CDR3: TGTGCCAGCAGTGAAGTCAGGGCATCCGGGGAGCTGTTTTTT. Its translation: CASSEVRASGELFF.

In its sample, this clone was seen a few times. The chain joins TRBV7-9 to TRBJ1-1, with D perhaps matching TRBD1 (6 bases). The CDR3 is 13 amino acids. Germline-derived CDR1 and CDR2 are SEHNR and FQNEAQ (reference sequence). Trimming pared 1 base from V and 8 bases from J, leaving 11 bases between. The CDR3 here is CASSLDDRLEAFF. CDR3 DNA: TGTGCCAGCAGCTTAGACGACAGGCTGGAAGCTTTCTTT.

This clone was seen a single time. One junction end disagrees with the germline gene, perhaps due to a read error. The CDR3 DNA reads as TGTGCCTGGAGTGTACTAGAGCGGGTCCCATCTTTC. It translates to CAWSVLERVPSF. J is TRBJ1-2 and V is TRBV30; no reliable D call. Germline V gene sequence: CDR1 GTSNPN, CDR2 SVGIG (reference sequence). This CDR3 comprises 12 residues. The variable domain in full, with the rest retrieved from reference TRBV30 and TRBJ1-2, is SQTIHQWPATLVQPVGSPLSLECTVEGTSNPNLYWYRQAAGRGLQLLFYSVGIGQISSEVPQNLSASRPQDRQFILSSKKLLLSDSGFYLCAWSVLERVPSFGSGTRLTVV.

The J gene is TRBJ1-5, the V gene TRBV15; no clear D gene. CDR3 length: 13 amino acids. Germline CDR1 reads LNHNV; CDR2 reads YYDKDF (reference sequence). With 0 bases removed from V and 3 bases from J, the gap between germline ends came to 3 bases. The DNA for the CDR3 is TGTGCCACCAGCAGAGATCCCAATCAGCCCCAGCATTTT. It is translated as CATSRDPNQPQHF. Looking up the rest from reference TRBV15 and TRBJ1-5 gives the full variable domain: DAMVIQNPRYQVTQFGKPVTLSCSQTLNHNVMYWYQQKSSQAPKLLFHYYDKDFNNEADTPDNFQSRRPNTSFCFLDIRSPGLGDTAMYLCATSRDPNQPQHFGDGTRLSIL.

This clone was seen more than once but under ten times. J is TRBJ1-3 and V is TRBV30; the D gene is possibly TRBD1 (5 bases). V was trimmed by 2 bases and J by 4 bases, leaving 12 bases between them. Germline V gene sequence: CDR1 GTSNPN, CDR2 SVGIG (reference sequence). CDR3 length equals 14 residues. CDR3 residues: CAWSTLSGGNTIYF. The CDR3 bases are TGTGCCTGGAGTACCCTGTCAGGGGGAAACACCATATATTTT.

In its sample, this clone was seen once. The chain joins TRBV5-1 to TRBJ2-5; 11 bases fit TRBD2. Germline CDR1 and CDR2: SGHRS and YFSETQ. J was trimmed by 0 bases and V by 3 bases; bases with no gene match: 4. The CDR3 runs 16 residues. This CDR3 reads CASSSQTSGDQETQYF. The CDR3 region has the DNA TGCGCCAGCAGCTCGCAGACTAGCGGGGACCAAGAGACCCAGTACTTC.

This rearrangement joins TRBV7-2 to TRBJ2-4; TRBD1 or TRBD2 may be the D gene (5 bases each). The ends were cut back, 5 bases at V and 10 bases at J, with 15 bases in the middle. This CDR3 has 13 residues. Germline CDR1 and CDR2: SGHTA and FQGNSA. The CDR3 region has the DNA TGTGCCAGCAGCGCCTGGGGGACGGCTATTCAGTACTTC. This translates into CASSAWGTAIQYF.